These T cell receptor beta chains were read from a single sample in a study of shared clonotypes between healthy human individuals. The protocol was immunoSEQ multiplex PCR, while the TCRdb copy is restricted to in-frame clones and leaves out a portion. The table shows 1.5 million to 1.9 million clones, with approximately 98% occurring only once. What was sequenced was naive CD4+ T cells sorted from blood. The receptor source for this set is a man aged 25 to 40 in good health. Each CDR3 is given without its conserved first and last residue. Each record gives: CDR3 protein, V gene, D gene, J gene. A D gene is named only where the DNA matches it firmly.

cdr3_aa: ASSQDLGGRAVYNEQF
v_call: TRBV4-2
d_call: TRBD2
j_call: TRBJ2-1

cdr3_aa: ASSPLETSGTHTDTQY
v_call: TRBV18
d_call: TRBD2
j_call: TRBJ2-3

cdr3_aa: ASGTGTGSREQY
v_call: TRBV5-4
d_call: TRBD1
j_call: TRBJ2-7

cdr3_aa: AWSIQGGQPQH
v_call: TRBV30
d_call: -
j_call: TRBJ1-5

cdr3_aa: ASSQEREGLIFRQETQY
v_call: TRBV14
d_call: TRBD2
j_call: TRBJ2-5

cdr3_aa: ASSLVGSSGNTIY
v_call: TRBV5-1
d_call: -
j_call: TRBJ1-3

cdr3_aa: ASSLEGVSQETQY
v_call: TRBV11-2
d_call: -
j_call: TRBJ2-5

cdr3_aa: ASIPRGGHSNQPQH
v_call: TRBV28
d_call: -
j_call: TRBJ1-5

cdr3_aa: SCQGGYEQY
v_call: TRBV20-1
d_call: -
j_call: TRBJ2-7

cdr3_aa: ASSQKTGGFGETQY
v_call: TRBV18
d_call: TRBD1
j_call: TRBJ2-5

cdr3_aa: ASSQAGGSKYNEQF
v_call: TRBV4-3
d_call: TRBD2
j_call: TRBJ2-1

cdr3_aa: ASSLAVWDTQY
v_call: TRBV7-2
d_call: -
j_call: TRBJ2-3

cdr3_aa: ASSAPGLAGLGELF
v_call: TRBV7-2
d_call: TRBD2
j_call: TRBJ2-2

cdr3_aa: ASSSIASSYNEQF
v_call: TRBV9
d_call: -
j_call: TRBJ2-1

cdr3_aa: ASSIVGGQARRSTEAF
v_call: TRBV19
d_call: -
j_call: TRBJ1-1

cdr3_aa: ASSGPGGGEY
v_call: TRBV5-4
d_call: TRBD2
j_call: TRBJ2-7